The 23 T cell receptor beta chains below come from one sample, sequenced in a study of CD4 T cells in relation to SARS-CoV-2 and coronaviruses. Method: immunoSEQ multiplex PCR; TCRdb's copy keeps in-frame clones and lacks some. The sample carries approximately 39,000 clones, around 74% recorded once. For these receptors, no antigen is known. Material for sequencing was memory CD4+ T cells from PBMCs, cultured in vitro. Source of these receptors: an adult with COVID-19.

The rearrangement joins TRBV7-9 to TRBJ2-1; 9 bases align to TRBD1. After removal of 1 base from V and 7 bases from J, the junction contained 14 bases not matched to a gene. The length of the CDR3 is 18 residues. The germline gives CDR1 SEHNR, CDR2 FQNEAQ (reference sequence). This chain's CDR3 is CASSLGFFRDRASNEQFF. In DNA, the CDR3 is TGTGCCAGCAGCTTAGGGTTCTTTCGGGACAGGGCATCTAATGAGCAGTTCTTC. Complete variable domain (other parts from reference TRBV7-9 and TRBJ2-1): DTGVSQNPRHKITKRGQNVTFRCDPISEHNRLYWYRQTLGQGPEFLTYFQNEAQLEKSRLLSDRFSAERPKGSFSTLEIQRTEQGDSAMYLCASSLGFFRDRASNEQFFGPGTRLTVL.

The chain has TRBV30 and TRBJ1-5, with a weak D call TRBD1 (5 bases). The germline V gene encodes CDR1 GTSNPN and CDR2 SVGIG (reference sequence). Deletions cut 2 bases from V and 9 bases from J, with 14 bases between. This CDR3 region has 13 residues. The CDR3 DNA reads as TGTGCCTGGAGTCCACGTTTGGGGGGGCCCCAGCATTTT. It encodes CAWSPRLGGPQHF.

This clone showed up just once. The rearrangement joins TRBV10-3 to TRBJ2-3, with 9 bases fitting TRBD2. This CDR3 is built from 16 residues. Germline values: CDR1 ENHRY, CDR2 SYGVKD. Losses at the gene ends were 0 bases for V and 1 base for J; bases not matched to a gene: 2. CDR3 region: CAISESQRGGTDTQYF. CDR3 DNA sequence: TGTGCCATCAGTGAGTCCCAGCGGGGGGGCACAGATACGCAGTATTTT.

CDR3 DNA sequence: TGTGCCAGCACCGAACGGGGGACTAGCAGTTACAATGAGCAGTTCTTC. Its protein product is CASTERGTSSYNEQFF. The rearrangement joins TRBV2 to TRBJ2-1, with 9 bases that match TRBD2. Germline CDR1 and CDR2: SNHLY and FYNNEI. CDR3 length equals 16 residues. Trimming took 7 bases from V and 4 from J; bases not matched to a gene: 11.

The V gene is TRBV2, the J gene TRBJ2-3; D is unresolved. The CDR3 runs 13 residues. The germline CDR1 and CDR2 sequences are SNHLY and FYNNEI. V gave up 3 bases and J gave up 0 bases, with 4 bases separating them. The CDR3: CASSEASTDTQYF. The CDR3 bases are TGTGCCAGCAGTGAGGCCAGCACAGATACGCAGTATTTT.

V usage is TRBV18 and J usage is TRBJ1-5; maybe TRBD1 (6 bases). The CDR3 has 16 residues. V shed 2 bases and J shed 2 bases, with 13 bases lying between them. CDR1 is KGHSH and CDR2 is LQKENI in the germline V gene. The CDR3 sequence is CASSPVGGFGNQPQHF. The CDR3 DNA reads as TGTGCCAGCTCACCAGTAGGGGGGTTCGGCAATCAGCCCCAGCATTTT.

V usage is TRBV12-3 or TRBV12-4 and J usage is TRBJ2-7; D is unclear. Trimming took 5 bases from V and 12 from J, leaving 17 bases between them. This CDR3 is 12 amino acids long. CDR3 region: CASSGYRKARYF. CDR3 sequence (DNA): TGTGCCAGCAGTGGATATAGGAAGGCAAGGTACTTC.

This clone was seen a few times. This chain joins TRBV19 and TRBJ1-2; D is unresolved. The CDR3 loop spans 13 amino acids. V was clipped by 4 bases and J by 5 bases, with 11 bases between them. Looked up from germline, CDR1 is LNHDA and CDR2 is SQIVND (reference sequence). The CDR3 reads CASSRLGDYGYTF. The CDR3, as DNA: TGTGCCAGTAGTAGGCTAGGCGATTATGGCTACACCTTC.

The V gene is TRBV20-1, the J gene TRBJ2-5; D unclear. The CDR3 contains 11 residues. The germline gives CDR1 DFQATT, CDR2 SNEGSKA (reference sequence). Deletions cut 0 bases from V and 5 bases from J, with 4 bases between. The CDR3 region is CSARERETQYF. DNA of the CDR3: TGCAGTGCTAGAGAACGGGAGACCCAGTACTTC.

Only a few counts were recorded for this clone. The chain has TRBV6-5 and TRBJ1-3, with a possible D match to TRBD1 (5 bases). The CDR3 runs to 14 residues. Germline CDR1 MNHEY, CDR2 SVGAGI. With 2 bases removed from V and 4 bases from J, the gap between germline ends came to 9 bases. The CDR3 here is CASSYTGLGNTIYF. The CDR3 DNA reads TGTGCCAGCAGTTACACGGGACTCGGAAACACCATATATTTT.

DNA for the CDR3: TGTGCCAGCAGCTTAATTAGTCAGGGCTACACCTTC. Protein sequence: CASSLISQGYTF. The rearrangement joins TRBV13 to TRBJ1-2; D call uncertain. The CDR3 extends over 12 amino acids. The germline V and J ends were trimmed by 2 bases and 8 bases, with 9 bases remaining between them. Germline CDR1 and CDR2: PRHDT and FYEKMQ (reference sequence).

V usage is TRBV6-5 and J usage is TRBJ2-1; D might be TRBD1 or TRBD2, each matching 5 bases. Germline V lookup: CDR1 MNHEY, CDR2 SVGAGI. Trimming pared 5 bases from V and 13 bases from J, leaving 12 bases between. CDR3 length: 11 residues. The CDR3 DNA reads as TGTGCCAGCAGTAACGACGGGGCTCAGTTCTTC. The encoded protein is CASSNDGAQFF.

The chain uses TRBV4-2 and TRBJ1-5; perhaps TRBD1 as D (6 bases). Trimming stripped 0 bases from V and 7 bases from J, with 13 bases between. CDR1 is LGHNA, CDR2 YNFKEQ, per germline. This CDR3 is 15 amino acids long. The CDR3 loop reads CASSQEGDIVQPQHF. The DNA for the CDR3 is TGTGCCAGCAGCCAAGAGGGGGACATAGTGCAGCCCCAGCATTTT.

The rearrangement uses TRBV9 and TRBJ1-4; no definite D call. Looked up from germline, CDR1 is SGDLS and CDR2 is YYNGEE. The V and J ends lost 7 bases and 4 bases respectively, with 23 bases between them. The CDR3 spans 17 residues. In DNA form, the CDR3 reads TGTGCCAGCTTGGAATGTAGTAAGGAACAGATTAATGAAAAACTGTTTTTT. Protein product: CASLECSKEQINEKLFF.

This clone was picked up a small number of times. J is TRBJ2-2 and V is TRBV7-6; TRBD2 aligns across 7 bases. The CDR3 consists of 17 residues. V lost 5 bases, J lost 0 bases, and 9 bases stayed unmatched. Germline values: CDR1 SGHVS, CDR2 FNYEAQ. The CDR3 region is CASSPKPGGSNTGELFF. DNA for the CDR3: TGTGCCAGCAGCCCCAAGCCGGGAGGATCGAACACCGGGGAGCTGTTTTTT.

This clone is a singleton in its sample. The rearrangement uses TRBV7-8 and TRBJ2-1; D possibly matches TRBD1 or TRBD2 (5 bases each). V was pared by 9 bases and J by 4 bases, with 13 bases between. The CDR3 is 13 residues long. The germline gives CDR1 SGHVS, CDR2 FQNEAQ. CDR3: CASGGASYNEQFF. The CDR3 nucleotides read TGTGCCAGTGGGGGAGCTTCGTACAATGAGCAGTTCTTC.

CDR3 sequence reads: CASRYGAGEGYGYTF. CDR3 nucleotides: TGTGCCAGCCGCTACGGCGCAGGGGAGGGCTATGGCTACACCTTC. V and J are TRBV6-5 and TRBJ1-2; D is possibly TRBD1 (6 bases). Germline assignment: CDR1 MNHEY and CDR2 SVGAGI. V was cut by 8 bases and J by 4 bases, with 20 bases left in between. The CDR3 is 15 residues long.

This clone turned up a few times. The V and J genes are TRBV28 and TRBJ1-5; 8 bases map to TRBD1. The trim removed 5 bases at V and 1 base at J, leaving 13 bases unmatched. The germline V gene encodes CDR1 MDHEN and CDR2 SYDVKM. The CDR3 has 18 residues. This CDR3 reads CASSLIGQGQLSNQPQHF. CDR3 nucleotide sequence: TGTGCCAGCAGTCTTATCGGACAGGGACAATTAAGCAATCAGCCCCAGCATTTT.

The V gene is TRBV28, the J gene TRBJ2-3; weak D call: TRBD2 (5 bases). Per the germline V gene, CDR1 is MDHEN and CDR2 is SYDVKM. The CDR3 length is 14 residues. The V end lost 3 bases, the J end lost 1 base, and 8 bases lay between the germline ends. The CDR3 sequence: CASSFSGGTDTQYF. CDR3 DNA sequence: TGTGCCAGCAGTTTCAGCGGAGGCACAGATACGCAGTATTTT.

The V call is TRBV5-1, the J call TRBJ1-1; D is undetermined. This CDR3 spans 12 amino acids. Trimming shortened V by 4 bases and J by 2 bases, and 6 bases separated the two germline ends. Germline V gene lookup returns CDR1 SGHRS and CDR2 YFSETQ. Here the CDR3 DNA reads TGCGCCAGCAGCCAGGCTAACACTGAAGCTTTCTTT. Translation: CASSQANTEAFF. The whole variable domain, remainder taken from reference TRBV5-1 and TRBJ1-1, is KAGVTQTPRYLIKTRGQQVTLSCSPISGHRSVSWYQQTPGQGLQFLFEYFSETQRNKGNFPGRFSGRQFSNSRSEMNVSTLELGDSALYLCASSQANTEAFFGQGTRLTVV.

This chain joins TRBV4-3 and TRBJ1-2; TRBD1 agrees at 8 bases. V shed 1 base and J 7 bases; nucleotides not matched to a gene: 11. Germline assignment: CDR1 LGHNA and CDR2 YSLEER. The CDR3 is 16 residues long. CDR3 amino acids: CASSQGSGGSYGGYTF. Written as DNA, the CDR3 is TGCGCCAGCAGCCAAGGTTCAGGGGGCAGTTACGGTGGCTACACCTTC.

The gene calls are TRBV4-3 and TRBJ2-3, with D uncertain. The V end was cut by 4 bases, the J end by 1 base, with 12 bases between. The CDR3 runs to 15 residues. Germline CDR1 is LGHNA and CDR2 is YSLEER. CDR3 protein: CASSPQDLGTDTQYF. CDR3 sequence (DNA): TGCGCCAGCAGCCCCCAGGATTTGGGCACAGATACGCAGTATTTT.

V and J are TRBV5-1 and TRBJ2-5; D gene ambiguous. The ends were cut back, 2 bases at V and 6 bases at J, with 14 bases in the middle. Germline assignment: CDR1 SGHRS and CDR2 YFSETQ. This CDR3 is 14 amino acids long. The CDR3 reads CASSLIGSEKTQYF. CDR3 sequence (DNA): TGCGCCAGCAGCTTAATTGGCAGCGAAAAGACCCAGTACTTC.